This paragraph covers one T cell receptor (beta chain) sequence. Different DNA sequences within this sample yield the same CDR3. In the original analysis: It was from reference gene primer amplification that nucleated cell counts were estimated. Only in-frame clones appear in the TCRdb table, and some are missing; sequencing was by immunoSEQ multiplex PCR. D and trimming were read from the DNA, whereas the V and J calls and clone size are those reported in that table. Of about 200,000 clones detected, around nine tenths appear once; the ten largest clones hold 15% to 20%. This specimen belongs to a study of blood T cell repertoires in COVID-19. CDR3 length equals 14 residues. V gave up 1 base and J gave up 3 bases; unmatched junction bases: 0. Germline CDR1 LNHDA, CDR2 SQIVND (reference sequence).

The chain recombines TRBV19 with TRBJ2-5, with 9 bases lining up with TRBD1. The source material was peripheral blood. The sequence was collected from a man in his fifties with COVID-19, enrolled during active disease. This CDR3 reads CASSIGQGEETQYF. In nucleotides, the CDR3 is TGTGCCAGTAGTATAGGACAGGGGGAAGAGACCCAGTACTTC.